These 16 T cell receptor beta chains share one sample of origin, sequenced in a study of CD8+ T cells in alopecia areata. Investigators isolated RNA and reverse transcribed it into cDNA to act as the sequencing template. Libraries were prepared by immunoSEQ multiplex PCR; TCRdb keeps only in-frame clonotypes and omits some of them. Found here are roughly 120,000 clones, no singletons; the ten largest cover 15% to 20%. The sequenced sample was lesional skin. Every receptor here comes from a C3H/HeJ mouse with alopecia areata. The mouse strain carries the MHC haplotype H2-k.

There are a few counts of this clone. Here the gene names and germline are mouse. From the germline J gene comes the end of the CDR3, since the read stops 4 residues before it. The V call is TRBV16, the J call TRBJ2-5, with D unclear. The CDR3 runs to 14 residues. Trimming removed 1 base from V and 0 bases from J, with 5 bases in between. Germline V gene data show CDR1 as SGHSA and CDR2 as FRNQAP. The CDR3 reads CASSLVHNQDTQYF. The part of the CDR3 DNA that was read is TGTGCAAGCAGCTTAGTACATAACCAAGAC.

As regards this clone: Mouse gene names and germline throughout. The CDR3 extends 4 residues past the end of the read, so its final part is completed from the germline J gene. V is TRBV13-3 and J is TRBJ2-5, with 8 bases matching TRBD1. Germline assignment: CDR1 NNHDY and CDR2 SYVADS. CDR3 size: 16 residues. Trimming at V came to 1 base and at J to 1 base, leaving 5 bases not matched to a gene. The CDR3: CASSDLGTGHQDTQYF. The covered CDR3 bases are TGTGCCAGCAGTGATTTGGGGACAGGCCACCAAGAC.

Concerning this clone: Gene names follow the mouse nomenclature. The CDR3 extends 4 residues past the end of the read, so its final part is completed from the germline J gene. The rearrangement links TRBV13-1 to TRBJ2-7, with 9 bases fitting TRBD2. After removal of 3 bases from V and 2 bases from J, the junction contained 6 bases not matched to a gene. Germline CDR1 is NSHNY and CDR2 is SYGAGN. This CDR3 is built from 15 residues. The DNA read from the CDR3 is TGTGCCAGCAGTGGAGGGGACTGGGAAGCCTAT. It specifies CASSGGDWEAY. The CDR3, in full, reads CASSGGDWEAYEQYF.

In this sample, this clone turned up a few times. Gene and germline names: mouse. The CDR3 is cut off 4 residues early in the read; its end comes from the germline J gene. This chain connects TRBV13-1 to TRBJ2-3; 9 bases fit TRBD2. V lost 1 base, J lost 4 bases, and 7 bases stayed unmatched. This CDR3 spans 16 amino acids. CDR1 and CDR2 (germline): NSHNY, SYGAGN. The covered CDR3 bases are TGTGCCAGCAGTGATCCCCAACTGGGGGGAACAGAA. This sequence encodes CASSDPQLGGTE. The full-length CDR3 reads as CASSDPQLGGTETLYF.

Comments on this clone: Genes and germline are mouse. From the germline J gene comes the end of the CDR3, since the read stops 4 residues before it. This rearrangement joins TRBV14 to TRBJ2-3, with D possibly being TRBD1 (6 bases). Trimming shortened V by 3 bases and J by 0 bases, and 14 bases separated the two germline ends. The CDR3 covers 16 residues. Germline V gives CDR1 SGHDT, CDR2 FRDEAV. CDR3 DNA (partial): TGTGCCAGCAGTTCAGGTCGGGACATAAGTGCAGAA. It encodes CASSSGRDISAE. The full-length CDR3 reads as CASSSGRDISAETLYF.

Concerning this clone itself: Germline and genes: mouse. With the read ending 4 residues before the CDR3 end, the germline J gene is used to fill in that end. This chain joins TRBV31 and TRBJ1-1; D uncertain. Germline CDR1 reads GKSSPN; CDR2 reads SITVG. Between the trimmed V and J ends, which lost 3 bases and 0 bases, there was a span of 8 bases. The CDR3 runs 13 residues. Partial CDR3 DNA: TGTGCCTGGAGCCCCCACACAAACACA. Protein sequence: CAWSPHTNT. The whole CDR3 protein reads CAWSPHTNTEVFF.

This clone was detected many times. Genes and germline come from the mouse. The CDR3 extends 4 residues past the end of the read, so its final part is completed from the germline J gene. The chain combines TRBV13-3 with TRBJ2-7; TRBD2 matches 14 bases. Per germline, CDR1 NNHDY and CDR2 SYVADS. V was clipped by 9 bases and J by 3 bases; unmatched bases: 14. This CDR3 region has 17 residues. The covered CDR3 bases are TGTGCCACCCGGAGGGGACTGGGGGGGCGCGAGCTCTAT. The encoded protein is CATRRGLGGRELY. The whole CDR3 protein is CATRRGLGGRELYEQYF.

This clone was counted only a few times. Mouse names are used for the genes. The read terminates 4 residues before the CDR3 end, so the remaining end is supplied by the germline J gene. This rearrangement joins TRBV1 to TRBJ2-3, with 13 nucleotides matching TRBD2. The CDR3 length is 16 residues. CDR1 is NSQYPW and CDR2 is LRSPGD in the germline V gene (reference sequence). The V and J ends lost 3 bases and 4 bases, in that order; junction bases with no gene match: 4. The CDR3 loop is CTCSAGDWGGTETLYF. The CDR3 bases that were read are TGCACCTGCAGTGCCGGGGACTGGGGGGGAACAGAA.

This clone came up a few times. The genes are named according to mouse. The read is 4 residues too short to cover the CDR3 end, so that end is filled in from the germline J gene. The chain recombines TRBV13-3 with TRBJ2-1; 7 nucleotides align to TRBD2. This CDR3 is built from 16 residues. V shed 4 bases, J shed 0 bases, and the junction held 7 bases outside the gene matches. Germline lookup yields CDR1 NNHDY and CDR2 SYVADS. CDR3 DNA, as far as it was read: TGTGCCAGCAGTCTTTTCACTGGGGATAACTATGCT. This codes for CASSLFTGDNYA. The entire CDR3 reads CASSLFTGDNYAEQFF.

Ten or more counts support this clone. The gene names given are mouse names. CDR3: CASSDRQGVKYAEQFF. The sequenced CDR3 bases are TGTGCCAGCAGTGATCGACAGGGGGTGAAGTATGCT. The genes are TRBV13-3 and TRBJ2-1; 9 bases map to TRBD1. The DNA ends 4 residues before the CDR3 does, and the rest of the CDR3 is filled in from the germline J gene. CDR1 is NNHDY, CDR2 SYVADS, per germline. The V and J ends lost 1 base and 4 bases, in that order; junction bases with no gene match: 6. CDR3 size: 16 residues.

This clone was observed a handful of times. Germline and genes: mouse. CDR3 residues: CASSRDERGAETLYF. The CDR3 bases that were read are TGTGCTAGCAGTAGAGATGAAAGGGGAGCAGAA. J is TRBJ2-3 and V is TRBV17, with D tentatively TRBD1 (5 bases). Read data end 4 residues before the CDR3 end; the end is taken from the germline J gene. V was cut by 0 bases and J by 3 bases, with 10 bases left in between. The CDR3 consists of 15 residues. CDR1 and CDR2 from the germline V gene are MNHDT and YYDKIL. The full variable domain, its missing parts supplied by reference TRBV17 and TRBJ2-3, is DTTVKQNPRYKLARVGKPVNLICSQTMNHDTMYWYQKKPNQAPKLLLFYYDKILNREADTFEKFQSSRPNNSFCSLYIGSAGLEYSAMYLCASSRDERGAETLYFGSGTRLTVL.

This clone showed up just a few times. Genes here carry mouse names. The read finishes 4 residues shy of the CDR3 end, and the germline J gene is used to complete it. The rearrangement joins TRBV1 to TRBJ2-5; 7 bases are shared with TRBD1. There are 15 residues in the CDR3. Germline values: CDR1 NSQYPW, CDR2 LRSPGD (reference sequence). Trimming at V came to 4 bases and at J to 2 bases, leaving 6 bases not matched to a gene. Here the CDR3 reads CTCSVNRGGQDTQYF. The covered CDR3 bases are TGCACCTGCAGTGTAAACAGGGGAGGCCAAGAC.

This clone showed up many times. TCRdb's protein does not match the DNA translation at residue 13; the protein provided is translated from the DNA. Gene names are the mouse ones. The read is 3 residues too short to cover the CDR3 end, so that end is filled in from the germline J gene. This chain joins TRBV1 and TRBJ1-6, with 9 positions matching TRBD1. TRBJ1-6 counts as an open reading frame of uncertain function. The germline gives CDR1 NSQYPW, CDR2 LRSPGD (reference sequence). The V gene end was trimmed by 0 bases and the J gene end by 5 bases; junction bases not matched to a gene: 2. CDR3 length: 16 amino acids. The CDR3 spells CTCSADYRGHNSPLYF. Partial CDR3 DNA: TGCACCTGCAGTGCAGATTACAGGGGGCATAATTCGCCC.

Points on this clone: TCRdb lists a protein that is different at residue 10 from the translated DNA; the protein given here uses the DNA translation. These gene names are mouse names. The observed sequence ends 3 residues before the CDR3 terminus, with the missing tail filled in from the germline J gene. The J gene is TRBJ1-3, the V gene TRBV13-3; D unclear. Trimming cost V 4 bases and J 2 bases, with 7 bases left between them. Germline CDR1 and CDR2: NNHDY and SYVADS. The CDR3 has 13 amino acids. The DNA read from the CDR3 is TGTGCCAGCAGTATCCATCCTGGAAATACG. This gives the protein CASSIHPGNT. The full CDR3 sequence reads CASSIHPGNTLYF. Full variable domain (rest looked up from reference TRBV13-3 and TRBJ1-3): EAAVTQSPRSKVAVTGGKVTLSCHQTNNHDYMYWYRQDTGHGLRLIHYSYVADSTEKGDIPDGYKASRPSQENFSLILELASLSQTAVYFCASSIHPGNTLYFGEGSRLIVV.

For this clone: Genes here carry mouse names. The CDR3 end is not reached by the read, which stops 4 residues before it; the germline J gene fills it in. This rearrangement joins TRBV13-3 to TRBJ2-5, with TRBD1 as a possible D gene (5 bases). Germline V CDR1 and CDR2: NNHDY, SYVADS. The CDR3 spans 13 residues. Here the CDR3 reads CASSEGKGDTQYF. The sequenced CDR3 bases are TGTGCCAGCAGTGAGGGGAAGGGGGAC.

This clone has just a few counts. The germline and genes are mouse ones. The read halts 4 residues ahead of the CDR3 end, with the missing end drawn from the germline J gene. V gene TRBV13-2 combines with J gene TRBJ2-7; 11 nucleotides align to TRBD2. Germline V gives CDR1 NNHNN, CDR2 SYGAGS (reference sequence). V was pared by 5 bases and J by 3 bases, with 4 bases of the junction left unmatched. The CDR3 extends over 14 amino acids. The CDR3 region is CASGATGGGYEQYF. The covered CDR3 bases are TGTGCCAGCGGGGCGACTGGGGGGGGCTAT.